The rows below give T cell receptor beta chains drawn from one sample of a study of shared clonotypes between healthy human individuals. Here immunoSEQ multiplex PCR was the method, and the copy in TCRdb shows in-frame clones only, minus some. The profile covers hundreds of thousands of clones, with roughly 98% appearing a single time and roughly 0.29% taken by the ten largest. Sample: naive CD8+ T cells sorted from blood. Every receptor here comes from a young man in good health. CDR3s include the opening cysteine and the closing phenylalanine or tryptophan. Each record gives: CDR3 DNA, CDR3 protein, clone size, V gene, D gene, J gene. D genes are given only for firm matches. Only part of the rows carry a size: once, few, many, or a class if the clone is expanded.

TGTGCCAGCAGCAAAGGATCGGATTCCTACAATGAGCAGTTCTTC CASSKGSDSYNEQFF . TRBV11-3 . TRBJ2-1
TGTGCCAGCAGTGCCATGGGGGAGGGGGCCTATGGCTACACCTTC CASSAMGEGAYGYTF . TRBV25-1 TRBD1 TRBJ1-2
TGTGCCAGCAGCTTACCGGCCGGGAGCGGTACCGGGGAGCTGTTTTTT CASSLPAGSGTGELFF . TRBV7-3 . TRBJ2-2
TGTGCCAGCAGCTACCCTAGCGGGAGGGCCCCTGAGCAGTTCTTC CASSYPSGRAPEQFF . TRBV7-9 TRBD2 TRBJ2-1
TGTGCCAGCAGTTGGAGGGGGACCTACGAGCAGTACTTC CASSWRGTYEQYF . TRBV27 . TRBJ2-7
TGTGCCAGCAGCCCGTCTGACACAGGGGACTACGAGCAGTACTTC CASSPSDTGDYEQYF . TRBV5-4 TRBD1 TRBJ2-7
TGCAGCGTGGACTGGGCGGCGGGAGCAGGGGATACGCAGTATTTT CSVDWAAGAGDTQYF . TRBV29-1 TRBD2 TRBJ2-3
TGCGCCAGCAGCCATGGGACAATCCAAGAGACCCAGTACTTC CASSHGTIQETQYF . TRBV5-1 . TRBJ2-5
TGCGCCAGCAGCTTGTACGGGACAGGGGTCTGGGGGCAGTACTTC CASSLYGTGVWGQYF . TRBV5-1 TRBD1 TRBJ2-7
TGTGCCAGCAGCCGGACAGGGTCTGGAAACACCATATATTTT CASSRTGSGNTIYF . TRBV14 TRBD1 TRBJ1-3
TGTGCCAGCAGCTACTTTTTAGCGGGAGGTCCCTACGAGCAGTACTTC CASSYFLAGGPYEQYF . TRBV7-2 TRBD2 TRBJ2-7
TGTGCCAGCAGTTTCCCGGGAGCCGGGCGGGAGACCCAGTACTTC CASSFPGAGRETQYF . TRBV27 . TRBJ2-5
TGTGCCAGCAGTCTACAGGGGGTAAACACTGAAGCTTTCTTT CASSLQGVNTEAFF . TRBV6-5 TRBD1 TRBJ1-1
TGTGCCAGCAGCTTAGTCCCAGCCCATGGCTACACCTTC CASSLVPAHGYTF . TRBV7-9 . TRBJ1-2
TGTGCCACAAACTTGGGACTAGCGGGAGTAGATGAGCAGTTCTTC CATNLGLAGVDEQFF once TRBV11-3 TRBD2 TRBJ2-1
TGTGCCAGCAGCTCCCCGATTACGGGCAGCCCCACTCTGGTAGGGGAGCAGTACTTC CASSSPITGSPTLVGEQYF . TRBV7-2 . TRBJ2-7
TGCAGCGTTCGCAGGGGGCGCGGACCCACTGAAGCTTTCTTT CSVRRGRGPTEAFF . TRBV29-1 TRBD1 TRBJ1-1
TGTGCCACCAGCAGAGAACCGCGTTCGAGCTCCTACAATGAGCAGTTCTTC CATSREPRSSSYNEQFF . TRBV15 . TRBJ2-1
TGTGCCAGCAGCAAGGACAGGACGAACACTGAAGCTTTCTTT CASSKDRTNTEAFF . TRBV5-4 TRBD1 TRBJ1-1
TGCGCCAGCCGGTTGGTCGGAGACTATGGCTACACCTTC CASRLVGDYGYTF . TRBV10-2 . TRBJ1-2
TGTGCCAGCAGCTTAGACCCCGGGACTGATGGCTACACCTTC CASSLDPGTDGYTF . TRBV7-9 . TRBJ1-2
TGTGCCAGCAGTCCCTTAGGGGACGGGGACACAGATACGCAGTATTTT CASSPLGDGDTDTQYF . TRBV28 . TRBJ2-3
TGTGCCAGCAGCTTAACCTTCGGCACAGATACGCAGTATTTT CASSLTFGTDTQYF once TRBV7-8 . TRBJ2-3